This paragraph reports one T cell receptor (beta chain). TCR beta libraries were built with iRepertoire HTBI primers and Arm-PCR of CDR3 regions. TCRdb fed the multiplex PCR reads into MiXCR, producing one record per CDR3 protein. This sample carries about 620,000 distinct CDR3 sequences, 16% of them seen once, and the ten largest clones take around a sixth. Time point here: newly diagnosed GD, antithyroid drugs for less than 3 months. Preparation of the TCR library used RNA extracted from PBMCs. The data belong to a study of regulatory T cells in long-lasting Graves disease. The data also belong to a second study, concerning T cells in Graves' hyperthyroidism and ophthalmopathy. That paper notes: Disease duration under 2 months; hyperthyroidism patients were aged 18 to 65. The HTBI set primed first-round TCR CDR3 RT-PCR.

The origin of this receptor is a woman aged 30 to 39 with Graves disease. The sample in question was peripheral blood mononuclear cells (PBMCs), obtained at new diagnosis, from a patient treated with antithyroid drugs.

CDR3 amino acids: CSATSLGAYEQYF. Written as DNA, the CDR3 is TGCAGTGCAACGAGCTTGGGTGCATACGAGCAGTACTTC. This sequence joins TRBV20-1 and TRBJ2-7; unclear D gene. V was cut by 6 bases and J by 4 bases, with 16 bases left in between. The CDR3 covers 13 residues. Germline V CDR1 and CDR2: DFQATT, SNEGSKA (reference sequence).